The 23 T cell receptor beta chains below come from one sample, sequenced in a study of blood T cells in healthy people across ages. Through a sample-barcoded 5' primer and a J-beta primer mix, a second PCR was run for roughly 7 to 12 cycles. TCRdb re-analysed the 5' RACE reads in MiXCR, keeping a single row per CDR3 protein. In the table there are hundreds of thousands of distinct CDR3 sequences, about half of which are singletons. The specimen sequenced was blood. All receptors come from a woman in her fifties or sixties in good health.

As for this clonotype: The conserved phenylalanine or tryptophan normally closing the CDR3 is absent here, so this likely arose from a read error. The CDR3 nucleotides are TGCGCCAGCAGCCCTGACAGGGGGCTAAGCTCCTACAATGAGCAGTACTTA. Translating it yields CASSPDRGLSSYNEQYL. This rearrangement joins TRBV4-1 to TRBJ2-1, with TRBD1 matching 10 bases. The better agreement between TRBJ2-7 and the DNA end casts doubt on the J call. CDR1 is MGHRA, CDR2 YSYEKL, per germline. CDR3 length: 17 residues.

This clonotype has a handful of counts. The chain has TRBV5-1 and TRBJ2-5; 7 nucleotides match TRBD2. CDR3 length equals 15 residues. The trim removed 2 bases at V and 1 base at J, leaving 5 bases unmatched. CDR1 is SGHRS, CDR2 YFSETQ, per germline. In nucleotides, the CDR3 is TGCGCCAGCAGCTTTGGCGGGAGTGGCCAAGAGACCCAGTACTTC. This translates into CASSFGGSGQETQYF.

This clonotype has more than one count but fewer than ten. The CDR3 sequence: CASSDEGQGDTAEAFF. CDR3 nucleotide sequence: TGTGCCAGCAGCGACGAGGGACAGGGGGATACCGCTGAAGCTTTCTTT. The J gene is TRBJ1-1, the V gene TRBV9; 11 bases agree with TRBD1. The CDR3 is 16 residues long. With V trimmed by 3 bases and J by 6 bases, 10 bases remained unmatched. Germline lookup yields CDR1 SGDLS and CDR2 YYNGEE.

The chain is built from TRBV20-1 and TRBJ2-7; 9 nucleotides agree with TRBD1. V lost 6 bases to trimming and J lost 5 bases; unmatched junction nucleotides: 8. The CDR3 loop spans 13 amino acids. In germline, CDR1 is DFQATT, CDR2 SNEGSKA (reference sequence). The CDR3 DNA is TGCAGTGCAGAGACAGGGGGTCGCAACGAGCAGTACTTC. It yields the protein CSAETGGRNEQYF.

The rearrangement joins TRBV7-9 to TRBJ2-5; D is unresolved. The V gene lost 0 bases and the J gene lost 1 base, with 3 bases spanning the gap. Germline V gene lookup returns CDR1 SEHNR and CDR2 FQNEAQ (reference sequence). This CDR3 region has 13 residues. This CDR3 reads CASSLAAQETQYF. As DNA, the CDR3 is TGTGCCAGCAGCTTAGCGGCCCAAGAGACCCAGTACTTC.

The chain joins TRBV24-1 to TRBJ2-5; D is possibly TRBD2 (6 bases). Germline lookup yields CDR1 KGHDR and CDR2 SFDVKD. The CDR3 has 13 amino acids. Trimming shortened V by 0 bases and J by 5 bases, and 6 bases separated the two germline ends. CDR3 residues: CATSDLGRETQYF. DNA of the CDR3: TGTGCCACCAGTGATTTGGGGAGGGAGACCCAGTACTTC.

The CDR3 sequence is CASSPTNQGSEQYF. For the CDR3, the DNA is TGTGCCAGCTCACCAACCAACCAGGGGTCCGAGCAGTACTTC. J is TRBJ2-7 and V is TRBV18; D may be TRBD1 (6 bases). V lost 2 bases to trimming and J lost 6 bases, with 14 bases between them. From germline, CDR1 is KGHSH and CDR2 LQKENI. The CDR3 sequence is 14 residues long.

The chain employs TRBV29-1 and TRBJ2-2, with D possibly TRBD1 on 6 matching bases. Trimming removed 6 bases from V and 1 base from J, with 9 bases in between. CDR1 is SQVTM, CDR2 ANQGSEA, per germline. This CDR3 is 13 amino acids long. The CDR3 reads CSVCRGNTGELFF. CDR3 nucleotide sequence: TGCAGCGTATGCAGGGGGAACACCGGGGAGCTGTTTTTT.

This clonotype was detected a few times. The chain is built from TRBV4-2 and TRBJ2-7; no reliable D call. V was trimmed by 2 bases and J by 4 bases, leaving 12 bases between them. Germline V lookup: CDR1 LGHNA, CDR2 YNFKEQ. The CDR3 covers 14 residues. In nucleotides, the CDR3 is TGTGCCAGCAGCCAAACCCTCCGACCGTACGAGCAGTACTTC. Translation gives CASSQTLRPYEQYF.

This clonotype was detected only a few times. The chain employs TRBV7-9 and TRBJ1-2, with a possible D match to TRBD1 (6 bases). The ends were cut back, 5 bases at V and 8 bases at J, with 15 bases in the middle. Germline values: CDR1 SEHNR, CDR2 FQNEAQ (reference sequence). This CDR3 has 13 amino acids. As DNA, the CDR3 is TGTGCCAGCAGCACGTACAGGGACGGCGGCTACACCTTC. Translation: CASSTYRDGGYTF.

In this sample, this clonotype turned up a few times. The DNA for the CDR3 is TGCAGCGTTGCCAGCCGCACAGATACGCAGTATTTT. Amino acids: CSVASRTDTQYF. This rearrangement joins TRBV29-1 to TRBJ2-3; D not resolved. With 4 bases removed from V and 1 base from J, the gap between germline ends came to 6 bases. CDR1 and CDR2 (germline): SQVTM, ANQGSEA. The CDR3 sequence is 12 residues long.

The rearrangement joins TRBV24-1 to TRBJ2-1; D possibly uses TRBD1 or TRBD2 (6 bases each). The J call may not be correct, given that the DNA end is closer to TRBJ2-7. Germline V CDR1 and CDR2: KGHDR, SFDVKD. This CDR3 region has 16 residues. The CDR3 loop reads CATSGGAAAYYNEQYF. DNA of the CDR3: TGTGCCACCAGTGGGGGGGCGGCCGCTTACTACAATGAGCAGTACTTC.

This sequence joins TRBV6-5 and TRBJ2-7, with 12 bases matching TRBD1. V shed 2 bases and J 4 bases; nucleotides not matched to a gene: 3. The germline CDR1 and CDR2 sequences are MNHEY and SVGAGI. The CDR3 runs to 15 residues. In DNA form, the CDR3 reads TGTGCCAGCAGTTACGAGGGACAGGGGGCTTACGAGCAGTACTTC. This gives the protein CASSYEGQGAYEQYF.

J is TRBJ1-1 and V is TRBV10-2; D is possibly TRBD1 (6 bases). With 3 bases removed from V and 7 bases from J, the gap between germline ends came to 15 bases. CDR1 and CDR2 (germline): WSHSY, SAAADI. The CDR3 has 14 residues. CDR3 loop: CASSEGRGVFEAFF. The CDR3 bases are TGCGCCAGCAGTGAAGGCAGGGGAGTATTTGAAGCTTTCTTT.

This clonotype was seen ten or more times. The CDR3 nucleotides are TGTGCCAGCCTCCAAACCGGGCAGGGCTATGGCTACACCTTC. This codes for CASLQTGQGYGYTF. The V and J genes are TRBV28 and TRBJ1-2, with TRBD1 as a possible D gene (5 bases). CDR1 and CDR2 (germline): MDHEN, SYDVKM. Trimming shortened V by 8 bases and J by 4 bases, and 17 bases separated the two germline ends. The CDR3 is made up of 14 amino acids.

CDR3 amino acids: CASSLRGNTDTQYF. The CDR3 nucleotides read TGTGCCAGCAGCCTAAGGGGCAACACAGATACGCAGTATTTT. The chain carries TRBV7-3 and TRBJ2-3, with D possibly TRBD1 on 5 matching bases. CDR1 and CDR2 from the germline V gene are SGHTA and FQGTGA. V was pared by 5 bases and J by 2 bases, with 11 bases between. The CDR3 runs to 14 residues.

The chain recombines TRBV29-1 with TRBJ2-7, with 12 bases that match TRBD1. The ends lost 7 bases at V and 7 bases at J; junction bases unmatched: 11. CDR3 length: 14 residues. CDR1 is SQVTM, CDR2 ANQGSEA, per germline. CDR3 amino acids: CSGKPGQGAGEQYF. The CDR3 region has the DNA TGCAGCGGCAAACCGGGACAGGGGGCGGGTGAGCAGTACTTC.

This clonotype was seen a few times. V is TRBV27 and J is TRBJ2-3; D gene uncertain. The germline gives CDR1 MNHEY, CDR2 SMNVEV (reference sequence). Trimming removed 0 bases at V and 0 bases at J, with 13 bases between. There are 17 residues in the CDR3. CDR3 protein: CASSLSIVQRSTDTQYF. For the CDR3, the DNA is TGTGCCAGCAGTTTATCGATCGTACAGCGCAGCACAGATACGCAGTATTTT.

As for this clonotype: The junction departs from germline at one end; a sequencing error may be responsible. This chain connects TRBV12-3 or TRBV12-4 to TRBJ1-1; 9 bases fit TRBD1. The length of the CDR3 is 15 residues. The CDR3 DNA is TGTACCAGCAGTTTGGGAATGGACAGGGGCTCTGAAGCTTTCTTT. Its protein product is CTSSLGMDRGSEAFF.

The rearrangement uses TRBV7-8 and TRBJ2-7; TRBD1 might be the D (6 bases). V lost 1 base and J lost 3, with 13 bases in between. Germline V CDR1 and CDR2: SGHVS, FQNEAQ. The CDR3 contains 15 residues. In nucleotides, the CDR3 is TGTGCCAGCAGCTTAGGCGCCGGACAGCTCTACGAGCAGTACTTC. It encodes CASSLGAGQLYEQYF.

This clonotype has only a few counts. The chain links TRBV7-9 to TRBJ2-1, with unresolved D. The CDR3 sequence is 12 residues long. V was clipped by 1 base and J by 12 bases, with 10 bases between them. The germline V gene has CDR1 SEHNR and CDR2 FQNEAQ (reference sequence). CDR3 bases: TGTGCCAGCAGCTTAGGTGGAATTTTGCAGTTCTTC. As protein: CASSLGGILQFF. Looking up the rest from reference TRBV7-9 and TRBJ2-1 gives the full variable domain: DTGVSQNPRHKITKRGQNVTFRCDPISEHNRLYWYRQTLGQGPEFLTYFQNEAQLEKSRLLSDRFSAERPKGSFSTLEIQRTEQGDSAMYLCASSLGGILQFFGPGTRLTVL.

The genes are TRBV6-2 or TRBV6-3 and TRBJ1-6, with D unresolved. Germline CDR1 is MNHEY and CDR2 is SVGEGT. With 6 bases removed from V and 2 bases from J, the gap between germline ends came to 26 bases. The CDR3 spans 20 residues. CDR3 coding DNA: TGTGCCAGCAGGAGAACCGAACGGACCACCCAAGGCACCTATAATTCACCCCTCCACTTT. It encodes CASRRTERTTQGTYNSPLHF.

The chain has TRBV20-1 and TRBJ2-7, with D uncertain. The V gene lost 3 bases and the J gene lost 2 bases, with 20 bases spanning the gap. The CDR3 spans 16 residues. Germline V gene sequence: CDR1 DFQATT, CDR2 SNEGSKA (reference sequence). The CDR3 spells CSASREPGRSPYEQYF. For the CDR3, the DNA is TGCAGTGCTAGTAGAGAGCCTGGCAGATCCCCCTACGAGCAGTACTTC.